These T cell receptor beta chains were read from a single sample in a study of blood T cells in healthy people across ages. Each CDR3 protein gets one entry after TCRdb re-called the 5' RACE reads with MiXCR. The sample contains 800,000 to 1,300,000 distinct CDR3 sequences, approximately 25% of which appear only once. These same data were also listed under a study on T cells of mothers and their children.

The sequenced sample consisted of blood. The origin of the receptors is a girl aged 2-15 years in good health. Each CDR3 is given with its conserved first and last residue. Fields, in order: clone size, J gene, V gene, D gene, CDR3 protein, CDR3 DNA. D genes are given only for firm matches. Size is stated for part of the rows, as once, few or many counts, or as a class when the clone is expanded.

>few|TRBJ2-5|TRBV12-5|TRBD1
CASGFFWGQGQETQYF
TGTGCTAGTGGTTTCTTCTGGGGACAGGGGCAAGAGACCCAGTACTTC
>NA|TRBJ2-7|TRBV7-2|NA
CATLEPPWDEQYF
TGTGCCACCCTCGAACCACCTTGGGACGAGCAGTACTTC
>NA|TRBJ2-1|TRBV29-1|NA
CSVGRGDEQFF
TGCAGCGTTGGTAGAGGGGATGAGCAGTTCTTC
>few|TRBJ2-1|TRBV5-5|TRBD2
CASSKGLAVYNEQFF
TGTGCCAGCAGCAAAGGACTAGCGGTTTACAATGAGCAGTTCTTC
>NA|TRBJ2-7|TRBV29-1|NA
CSVGGASSYEQYF
TGCAGCGTTGGGGGGGCGTCGAGCTACGAGCAGTACTTC
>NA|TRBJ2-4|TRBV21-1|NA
CASSKVPPDSATRHNIQYF
TGTGCCAGCAGCAAAGTCCCACCGGACAGCGCAACTCGGCACAACATTCAGTACTTC
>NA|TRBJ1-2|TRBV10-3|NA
CAILQSLSANYGYTF
TGTGCCATCCTCCAGAGTCTGTCGGCTAACTATGGCTACACCTTC
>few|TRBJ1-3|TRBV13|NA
CASSKYTASGNTIYF
TGTGCCAGCAGCAAATACACTGCCTCTGGAAACACCATATATTTT
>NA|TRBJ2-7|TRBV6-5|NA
CASSYGEGSYEQYF
TGTGCCAGCAGTTACGGCGAAGGCAGCTACGAGCAGTACTTC
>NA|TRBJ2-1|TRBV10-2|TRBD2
CASSESAGGTYNEQFF
TGCGCCAGCAGTGAGTCGGCGGGAGGGACCTACAATGAGCAGTTCTTC
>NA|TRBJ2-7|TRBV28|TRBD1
CASSLKVGTGSYEQYF
TGTGCCAGCAGTTTAAAGGTCGGGACAGGAAGCTACGAGCAGTACTTC
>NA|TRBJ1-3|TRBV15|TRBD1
CATSSDAGQAGNTIYF
TGTGCCACCAGCAGCGATGCGGGACAGGCGGGAAACACCATATATTTT
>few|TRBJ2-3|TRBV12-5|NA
CASYLGQTPTDTQYF
TGTGCTAGTTATTTAGGGCAAACTCCCACAGATACGCAGTATTTT
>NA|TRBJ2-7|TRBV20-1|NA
CSASIIYEQYF
TGCAGTGCTAGTATCATATACGAGCAGTACTTC
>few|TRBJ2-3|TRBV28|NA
CASSLERGVSTDTQYF
TGTGCCAGCAGTTTAGAACGAGGGGTTAGCACAGATACGCAGTATTTT
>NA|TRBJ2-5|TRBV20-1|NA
CSARGLVKETQYF
TGCAGTGCTAGAGGCCTAGTAAAAGAGACCCAGTACTTC
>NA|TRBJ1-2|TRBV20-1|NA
CSANSNGDNYGYTF
TGCAGTGCTAATAGCAACGGTGATAACTATGGCTACACCTTC
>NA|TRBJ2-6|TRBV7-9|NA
CASSSGEGRGANVLTF
TGTGCCAGCAGCTCAGGGGAGGGGCGTGGGGCCAACGTCCTGACTTTC
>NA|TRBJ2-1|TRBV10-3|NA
CAISGVSLYNEQFF
TGTGCCATCAGTGGTGTTTCGCTTTACAATGAGCAGTTCTTC
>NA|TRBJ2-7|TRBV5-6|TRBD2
CASSLRTSYGAYEQYF
TGTGCCAGCAGCTTGAGGACTAGTTATGGCGCCTACGAGCAGTACTTC
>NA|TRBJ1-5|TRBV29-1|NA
CSGRNFNQPQHF
TGCAGTGGTAGAAATTTTAATCAGCCCCAGCATTTT
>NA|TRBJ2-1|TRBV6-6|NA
CAIARLGNEQFF
TGTGCCATCGCCCGACTAGGCAATGAGCAGTTCTTC
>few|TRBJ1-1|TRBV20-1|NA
CSARPLGGTEAFF
TGCAGTGCCAGACCTCTGGGGGGGACTGAAGCTTTCTTT
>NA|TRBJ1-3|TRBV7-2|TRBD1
CASSFSGGHGNTIYF
TGTGCCAGCAGCTTTTCAGGGGGCCATGGAAACACCATATATTTT
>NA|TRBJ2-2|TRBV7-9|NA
CASSHSGPVLHAGELFF
TGTGCCAGCAGCCATAGCGGACCTGTATTACATGCCGGGGAGCTGTTTTTT